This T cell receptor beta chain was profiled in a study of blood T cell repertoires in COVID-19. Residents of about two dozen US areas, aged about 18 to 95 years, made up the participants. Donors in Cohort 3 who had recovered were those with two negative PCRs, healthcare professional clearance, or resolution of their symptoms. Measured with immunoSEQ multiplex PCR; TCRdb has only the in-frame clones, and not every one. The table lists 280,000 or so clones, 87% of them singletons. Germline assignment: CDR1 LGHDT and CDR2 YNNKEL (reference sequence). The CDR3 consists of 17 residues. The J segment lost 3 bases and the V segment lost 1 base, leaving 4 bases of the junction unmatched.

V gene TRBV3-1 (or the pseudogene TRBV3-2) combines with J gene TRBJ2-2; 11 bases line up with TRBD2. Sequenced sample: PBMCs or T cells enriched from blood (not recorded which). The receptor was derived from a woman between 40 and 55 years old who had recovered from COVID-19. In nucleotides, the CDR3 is TGTGCCAGCAGCCAAGGACTAGCGGGGCTACACACCGGGGAGCTGTTTTTT. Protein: CASSQGLAGLHTGELFF.